Presented here are 9 T cell receptor beta chains from one specimen sequenced in a study of blood T cell repertoires in COVID-19. Method: immunoSEQ multiplex PCR; TCRdb's copy keeps in-frame clones and lacks some. In the table there are some 160,000 clones, around 84% of which are singletons. Sequenced input: peripheral blood. These receptors were obtained from a woman of 80 years or more with COVID-19, enrolled during active disease.

The chain employs TRBV2 and TRBJ2-7; perhaps TRBD1 as D (6 bases). The germline V gene encodes CDR1 SNHLY and CDR2 FYNNEI. V dropped 6 bases and J dropped 4 bases, with 16 bases sitting between them. The length of the CDR3 is 14 residues. CDR3 sequence (DNA): TGTGCCAGCAGCCTCGGGACCAGGGGTTACGAGCAGTACTTC. It translates to CASSLGTRGYEQYF. Full variable domain (outside the CDR3, taken from reference TRBV2 and TRBJ2-7): EPEVTQTPSHQVTQMGQEVILRCVPISNHLYFYWYRQILGQKVEFLVSFYNNEISEKSEIFDDQFSVERPDGSNFTLKIRSTKLEDSAMYFCASSLGTRGYEQYFGPGTRLTVT.

V and J are TRBV10-3 and TRBJ1-1; D is unresolved. Trimming left V 1 base short and J 0 bases short, with 6 bases between. The CDR3 spans 14 residues. CDR1 and CDR2 (germline): ENHRY, SYGVKD. This chain's CDR3 is CAISELQMNTEAFF. The CDR3 nucleotides are TGTGCCATCAGTGAGTTACAGATGAACACTGAAGCTTTCTTT.

This clone came up once. This chain connects TRBV5-1 to TRBJ2-3, with D tentatively TRBD1 (6 bases). Trimming removed 4 bases at V and 0 bases at J, with 12 bases between. This CDR3 spans 15 amino acids. Germline values: CDR1 SGHRS, CDR2 YFSETQ. CDR3 protein: CASSTRGFSTDTQYF. CDR3 DNA: TGCGCCAGCAGCACCAGGGGTTTTAGCACAGATACGCAGTATTTT.

This chain uses TRBV7-8 with TRBJ1-3; D is ambiguous. Germline V gene data show CDR1 as SGHVS and CDR2 as FQNEAQ. V was pared by 4 bases and J by 2 bases, with 9 bases between. CDR3 length: 14 residues. The CDR3 bases are TGTGCCAGCAGCTGGCAGCGAACTGGAAACACCATATATTTT. Its protein is CASSWQRTGNTIYF.

This clone came up a few times. The CDR3 DNA reads TGCAGCGGCGGCTCCTACAATGAGCAGTTCTTC. This encodes CSGGSYNEQFF. The rearrangement links TRBV29-1 to TRBJ2-1; the D is unclear. The CDR3 sequence is 11 residues long. The germline CDR1 and CDR2 sequences are SQVTM and ANQGSEA. V lost 7 bases and J 0 bases, leaving 4 bases between the germline ends.

The chain is built from TRBV3-1 (or the pseudogene TRBV3-2) and TRBJ1-6; 8 bases align to TRBD1. V gave up 2 bases and J gave up 6 bases; unmatched junction bases: 3. Germline V lookup: CDR1 LGHDT, CDR2 YNNKEL (reference sequence). CDR3 length: 15 amino acids. CDR3 sequence reads: CASSQPTGVNSPLHF. The CDR3 DNA follows: TGTGCCAGCAGCCAACCGACAGGGGTTAATTCACCCCTCCACTTT.

The chain recombines TRBV5-1 with TRBJ2-7, with 8 bases matching TRBD2. Trimming at V came to 0 bases and at J to 6 bases, leaving 11 bases not matched to a gene. The CDR3 is 16 residues long. CDR1 is SGHRS, CDR2 YFSETQ, per germline. The CDR3, as DNA: TGCGCCAGCAGCTTGGTTCGGGGGGGAGCCGCTGGCGAGCAGTACTTC. It is translated as CASSLVRGGAAGEQYF. The full variable domain, with the rest looked up from reference TRBV5-1 and TRBJ2-7, is KAGVTQTPRYLIKTRGQQVTLSCSPISGHRSVSWYQQTPGQGLQFLFEYFSETQRNKGNFPGRFSGRQFSNSRSEMNVSTLELGDSALYLCASSLVRGGAAGEQYFGPGTRLTVT.

This chain links TRBV28 with TRBJ2-4, with 7 nucleotides matching TRBD1. The CDR3 length is 16 residues. Germline CDR1 MDHEN, CDR2 SYDVKM. V shed 3 bases and J 3 bases; nucleotides not matched to a gene: 8. Here the CDR3 DNA reads TGTGCCAGCAGTTTTCAACAGGGGTTGAGCAAAAACATTCAGTACTTC. Translation: CASSFQQGLSKNIQYF.

This chain uses TRBV7-2 with TRBJ2-7; 13 bases align to TRBD2. Germline values: CDR1 SGHTA, CDR2 FQGNSA. Trimming removed 4 bases from V and 5 bases from J; junction bases left unmatched: 2. CDR3 length: 14 amino acids. Written as DNA, the CDR3 is TGTGCCAGCAGCTCCACTAGCGGGAGGGACGAGCAGTACTTC. Protein: CASSSTSGRDEQYF.